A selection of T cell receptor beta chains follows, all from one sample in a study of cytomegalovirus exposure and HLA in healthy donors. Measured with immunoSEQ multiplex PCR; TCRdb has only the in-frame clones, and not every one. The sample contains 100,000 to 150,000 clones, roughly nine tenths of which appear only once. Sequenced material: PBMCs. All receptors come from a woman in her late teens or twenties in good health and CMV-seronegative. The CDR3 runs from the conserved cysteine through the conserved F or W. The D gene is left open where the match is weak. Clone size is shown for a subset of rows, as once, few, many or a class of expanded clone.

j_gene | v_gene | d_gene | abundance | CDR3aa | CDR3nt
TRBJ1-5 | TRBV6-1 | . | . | CASKTGFGQPQHF | TGTGCCAGCAAAACAGGGTTCGGTCAGCCCCAGCATTTT
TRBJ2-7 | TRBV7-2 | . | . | CASSPRLFDEQYF | TGTGCCAGCAGCCCCCGTCTATTCGATGAGCAGTACTTC
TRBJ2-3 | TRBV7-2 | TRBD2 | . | CASSLAFQRGSSDTQYF | TGTGCCAGCAGCTTAGCGTTCCAGCGGGGGAGCTCAGATACGCAGTATTTT
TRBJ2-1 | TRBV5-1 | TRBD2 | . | CASSPSSGDPYNEQFF | TGCGCCAGCAGCCCTTCTAGCGGGGACCCCTACAATGAGCAGTTCTTC
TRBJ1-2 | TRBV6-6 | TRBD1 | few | CASRDRQGDGYTF | TGTGCCAGCAGAGACCGACAGGGGGATGGCTACACCTTC
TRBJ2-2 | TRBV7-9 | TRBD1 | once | CASSSHPGGLNTGELFF | TGTGCCAGCAGCTCCCATCCAGGGGGCTTGAACACCGGGGAGCTGTTTTTT
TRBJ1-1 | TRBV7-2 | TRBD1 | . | CASSPYRGRGTEAFF | TGTGCCAGCAGCCCTTACAGGGGGCGCGGCACTGAAGCTTTCTTT
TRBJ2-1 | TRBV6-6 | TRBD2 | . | CASRVAGGPSNEQFF | TGTGCCAGCAGGGTAGCGGGGGGGCCTTCCAATGAGCAGTTCTTC
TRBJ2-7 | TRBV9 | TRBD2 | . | CASSAASGGYEQYF | TGTGCCAGCAGCGCGGCTAGCGGGGGCTACGAGCAGTACTTC
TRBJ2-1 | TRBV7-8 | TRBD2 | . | CASSLVAGLAGGSSYNEQFF | TGTGCCAGCAGCTTAGTCGCGGGACTAGCGGGGGGGAGCTCCTACAATGAGCAGTTCTTC
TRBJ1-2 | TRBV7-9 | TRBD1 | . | CASSNPGQGTQGYTF | TGTGCCAGCAGCAATCCGGGACAGGGTACTCAAGGCTACACCTTC
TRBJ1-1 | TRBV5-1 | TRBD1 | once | CASSPRWDSSSSALTEAFF | TGCGCCAGCAGCCCCCGATGGGACAGTTCATCAAGCGCTCTGACTGAAGCTTTCTTT
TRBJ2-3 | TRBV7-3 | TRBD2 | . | CASSPYGGGLGSVEGTDTQYF | TGTGCCAGCAGCCCTTACGGCGGGGGACTAGGCAGTGTAGAAGGCACAGATACGCAGTATTTT
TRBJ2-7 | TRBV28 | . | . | CASTPTFTGHLLPSYEQYF | TGTGCCAGCACCCCGACCTTTACGGGACATCTACTCCCATCCTACGAGCAGTACTTC
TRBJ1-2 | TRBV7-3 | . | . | CASSLVGGGDGYTF | TGTGCCAGCAGCTTAGTGGGCGGGGGCGATGGCTACACCTTC
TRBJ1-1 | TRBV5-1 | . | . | CASSVEQIMNTEAFF | TGCGCCAGCAGCGTAGAACAGATAATGAACACTGAAGCTTTCTTT
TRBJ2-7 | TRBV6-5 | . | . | CASSRTPDYEQYF | TGTGCCAGCAGCCGGACACCGGACTACGAGCAGTACTTC